This record looks at one T cell receptor (beta chain) sequence and its context. Its antigen is as yet unknown. The data derive from a study of cytomegalovirus exposure and HLA in healthy donors. Study observations and caveats: Analysis performed later showed TCR beta chains linked to HLA being more clonally expanded than equally common others. It was reportedly the case that the classifier diagnosed cytomegalovirus status with high specificity and sensitivity.

As for the donors, each was a healthy bone marrow donor. The primer mix had 60 Vbeta and 13 Jbeta primers. Only in-frame clones appear in the TCRdb table, and some are missing; sequencing was by immunoSEQ multiplex PCR. Found here are 130,000 or so clones, about four fifths of them singletons; the top ten hold roughly 5.7%. This sequence originates from a young man in good health and CMV-seronegative. The sequenced sample consisted of PBMCs.

The CDR3 loop reads CATQQTNTEAFF. The CDR3 coding sequence is TGTGCCACCCAACAGACGAACACTGAAGCTTTCTTT. The chain is built from TRBV10-3 and TRBJ1-1; no definite D call. The CDR3 has 12 amino acids. The ends were cut back, 10 bases at V and 1 base at J, with 10 bases in the middle. The V gene's germline CDR1 is ENHRY and CDR2 SYGVKD.